This T cell receptor (beta chain) was profiled in a study of blood T cell repertoires in COVID-19. Study information: The cDNA or gDNA used as material had been derived from T cells, B-cell-depleted T cells, or PBMCs.

There are 15 residues in the CDR3. Trimming stripped 4 bases from V and 0 bases from J, with 10 bases between. Germline V lookup: CDR1 SNHLY, CDR2 FYNNEI. Per the original data handling: Amplification of reference gene primers provided the estimated nucleated cell counts. TCRdb keeps only in-frame clones here, not all; method: immunoSEQ multiplex PCR. V and J calls and clone size are copied from that table; D and trimming were computed from the DNA. The sample lists about 210,000 clones, about 85% occurring once. The sequencing sample was made of peripheral blood. The receptor comes from an elderly woman with COVID-19, enrolled during active disease. V gene TRBV2 combines with J gene TRBJ1-3; D is uncertain. The CDR3 coding sequence is TGTGCCAGCAGTGGGCAGGTTAGCTCTGGAAACACCATATATTTT. Residues: CASSGQVSSGNTIYF. Together with reference TRBV2 and TRBJ1-3, the CDR3 gives the full variable domain: EPEVTQTPSHQVTQMGQEVILRCVPISNHLYFYWYRQILGQKVEFLVSFYNNEISEKSEIFDDQFSVERPDGSNFTLKIRSTKLEDSAMYFCASSGQVSSGNTIYFGEGSWLTVV.